This T cell receptor (beta chain) was documented in a study of CD8 T cells in Susac syndrome. Study-wide results and caveats: In its TCR sequencing and HLA analysis, the study acknowledged that the number of individuals was relatively small.

It was with random hexamers that about 0.45 to 1 ug RNA was reverse transcribed. The TCR beta CDR3 was amplified by immunoSEQ multiplex PCR across 54 Vbeta, 13 Jbeta. In TCRdb, the immunoSEQ multiplex PCR reads were re-called with MiXCR into one record per CDR3 protein. The table records about 180,000 distinct CDR3 sequences, 85% to 95% of them present only once. V was trimmed by 7 bases and J by 2 bases, leaving 20 bases between them. Germline-derived CDR1 and CDR2 are GTSNPN and SVGIG (reference sequence). The CDR3 is 15 residues long. To note about this clonotype: Antigen unknown.

In blood CD8+ and CD4+ T cells, TCR beta underwent sequencing. The chain combines TRBV30 with TRBJ1-1, with D maybe TRBD1 (5 bases). This TCR was recovered from a human donor with multiple sclerosis. Material: CD8+ T cells from PBMCs. CDR3 in amino acids: CASTIIGHANTEAFF. The CDR3 DNA sequence: TGTGCCTCAACCATTATAGGACACGCTAACACTGAAGCTTTCTTT.